This TCR beta chain was sequenced during a study of T cells in Graves' hyperthyroidism and ophthalmopathy. Study-level results: Ophthalmopathy prediction by the model preceded onset by a median about 6 months.

The length of the CDR3 is 14 residues. The V gene lost 7 bases and the J gene lost 8 bases, with 17 bases spanning the gap. From germline, CDR1 is SEHNR and CDR2 FQNEAQ (reference sequence). This clonotype was recorded at least ten times. Its cognate antigen is unknown. Amplification of TCR beta CDR3 regions used RNA as the template. Primed by the HTBI set, a first-round RT-PCR was run on the TCR CDR3. TCRdb analysed the multiplex PCR reads with MiXCR anew, one entry per CDR3 protein. Of 700,000 to 950,000 distinct CDR3 sequences in the sample, under 45% were seen once. Clinical symptoms, serum thyroxine and TRAb, thyroid ultrasound and orbital computed tomography together formed the diagnostic basis. The PBMCs were taken from 10 ml of fresh peripheral blood.

The origin of this receptor is a middle-aged woman with Graves' hyperthyroidism. The sample consisted of blood. The chain has TRBV7-9 and TRBJ1-4; no clear D gene. The CDR3 coding sequence is TGTGCCAGCAAGTTCGACGCCTCTCGGGAAAAACTGTTTTTT. It translates to CASKFDASREKLFF.